The T cell receptor (beta chain) under discussion was sequenced for a study of T cells in Graves' hyperthyroidism and ophthalmopathy. Study-wide findings and caveats: Most thyroid clonotypes that were expanded above 0.001 also turned up in blood.

From RNA transcripts, TCR beta CDR3 regions were amplified. Researchers ran a first-round RT-PCR on the TCR CDR3 using the HTBI primer set. MiXCR was run by TCRdb on the multiplex PCR reads, yielding one entry per CDR3 protein. The sample carries around 240,000 distinct CDR3 sequences, around 15% recorded once. Germline lookup yields CDR1 SQVTM and CDR2 ANQGSEA. V was clipped by 2 bases and J by 7 bases; unmatched bases: 11. CDR3 length: 15 residues. This clonotype came up many times. Its antigen remains unidentified. Clinical symptoms, serum thyroxine, TRAb, thyroid ultrasound and orbital computed tomography established diagnosis.

J is TRBJ2-3 and V is TRBV29-1, with 8 bases identical to TRBD2. Sequencing input: blood. The source is a woman between 18 and 29 years old with Graves' ophthalmopathy. CDR3 sequence reads: CSVELGPGGTNTQYF. In DNA form, the CDR3 reads TGCAGCGTTGAATTGGGCCCGGGAGGGACGAATACGCAGTATTTT.